The T cell receptor (beta chain) described here comes from a study of Ad26.COV2.S vaccination and SARS-CoV-2 variants. Trimming shortened V by 5 bases and J by 8 bases, and 15 bases separated the two germline ends. The CDR3 totals 14 residues. CDR1 and CDR2 (germline): WNHNN, SYGVQD (reference sequence). Repertoires were generated with immunoSEQ multiplex PCR, while TCRdb's copy carries only in-frame clones and drops some. This sample has over 450,000 clones, with about 88% found just once. Treatment noted: over 15 received Ad26.COV2.S at low or high dose, single or two shots; 5 received placebo; per-sample allocation not given. At day 63 after the first vaccine or placebo injection, samples were drawn. This clone showed up just a few times.

The clonotype originates from a person aged 18-60 years who received the Ad26.COV2.S COVID-19 vaccine or a placebo. This chain uses TRBV10-1 with TRBJ2-2, with no clear D. This material consisted of peripheral blood, taken in a trial of Ad26.COV2.S vaccine versus placebo. The CDR3: CASSRTVASGELFF. The CDR3 nucleotides are TGCGCCAGCAGTCGAACAGTGGCGTCTGGGGAGCTGTTTTTT.